This entry is about one TCR beta chain. These data are taken from a study of glioma-infiltrating T cells after dendritic cell vaccination. Libraries were prepared by immunoSEQ multiplex PCR; TCRdb keeps only in-frame clonotypes and omits some of them. The sample carries tens of thousands of clones, around 85% recorded once. Looked up from germline, CDR1 is SEHNR and CDR2 is FQNEAQ (reference sequence). The ends lost 3 bases at V and 8 bases at J; junction bases unmatched: 9. The CDR3 loop spans 15 amino acids. As for time point: after dendritic cell vaccination, including at tumor progression/relapse.

The source was blood, collected after dendritic cell vaccination. This receptor was obtained from a human donor with glioblastoma. The chain joins TRBV7-9 to TRBJ1-4; 7 bases are shared with TRBD1. The CDR3 DNA reads TGTGCCAGCAGCTTTTGGCGAGGGGGCTGGGAAAAACTGTTTTTT. Its translation: CASSFWRGGWEKLFF.